Below, 4 T cell receptor beta chains from the same sample are listed, as sequenced in a study of cytomegalovirus exposure and HLA in healthy donors. The PCR used 60 Vbeta and 13 Jbeta primers. Clones were read by immunoSEQ multiplex PCR, and TCRdb kept only the in-frame ones, dropping some. This table has around 150,000 clones, under 75% appearing once. What was sequenced was PBMCs. The origin of the receptors is a man between 35 and 55 years old in good health and CMV-seropositive.

This clone was seen just once. The CDR3 DNA sequence: TGTGCCAGCAGCTTAGGAGGGGCGGTGGGAAACACCATATATTTT. This translates into CASSLGGAVGNTIYF. The rearrangement joins TRBV5-4 to TRBJ1-3; a possible D gene is TRBD1 (5 bases). Per the germline V gene, CDR1 is SGHNT and CDR2 is YYREEE (reference sequence). V lost 2 bases, J lost 4 bases, and 13 bases lay in between. The CDR3 length is 15 residues.

This clone was found once. V is TRBV11-2 and J is TRBJ1-1; 10 positions match TRBD1. Trimming removed 6 bases from V and 6 bases from J; junction bases left unmatched: 10. CDR1 and CDR2 (germline): SGHAT, FQNNGV. The CDR3 loop spans 15 amino acids. The CDR3 loop reads CASSQLGQGNAEAFF. DNA of the CDR3: TGTGCCAGCAGTCAACTGGGACAGGGGAATGCTGAAGCTTTCTTT.

This rearrangement joins TRBV19 to TRBJ1-2, with unresolved D. Between the trimmed V and J ends, which lost 5 bases and 8 bases, there was a span of 15 bases. Germline CDR1 and CDR2: LNHDA and SQIVND (reference sequence). This CDR3 is built from 13 residues. This CDR3 reads CASSRFGDRGYTF. The CDR3, as DNA: TGTGCCAGTAGTCGCTTCGGGGATAGGGGCTACACCTTC.

The chain employs TRBV27 and TRBJ1-5; TRBD1 might be the D (6 bases). V shed 5 bases and J shed 6 bases, with 23 bases lying between them. The CDR3 has 17 amino acids. Germline CDR1 MNHEY, CDR2 SMNVEV (reference sequence). In nucleotides, the CDR3 is TGTGCCAGCAGTCCCCGACAGGCCCTTCCCGGCAGTCAGCCCCAGCATTTT. Translating it yields CASSPRQALPGSQPQHF.